The T cell receptor (beta chain) under discussion was sequenced for a study of blood T cell repertoires in COVID-19 (TCRdb year 2020). With regard to the full study: Samples covering the acute and convalescent phases of COVID-19 were provided by collaborators in the United States, Italy and Spain. HLA class I and class II types, where available, came from metadata supplied by the sample provider rather than from assay-based typing. The dataset comprised deeply sampled blood TCRbeta repertoires from subjects exposed to, actively infected with, or recovered from COVID-19. The samples were drawn from two sources: the first 160 participants of the ongoing ImmuneRACE study, and approximately 1,300 subjects contributed by 6 global collaborators. The material from the prospective study consisted of cDNA or gDNA derived from T cells, B-cell-depleted T cells, or PBMCs. Nearly every sample came with metadata listing a de-identified subject ID, COVID-19 status, age in years and sex. The repertoires were made available in a free public database intended to serve as a resource for research on the immune response to SARS-CoV-2.

What the research found in general, with its limitations: Clinical and demographic metadata were provided uncurated, with the amount varying by source and participant.

This clone was seen a few times. This clone's antigen is unknown. Per-nucleotide qualities are absent, and no much larger clonotype sits a single base away. The CDR3 runs 20 residues from the cysteine to the phenylalanine. The kept DNA is CDR3 alone, 60 bases in frame from the first base. After removal of 3 bases from V and 6 bases from J, the junction retains 19 bases not matched to a gene. CDR1 and CDR2 are drawn from the germline V gene: SGHRS, YFSETQ. Whole blood was collected in K2EDTA tubes by collaborating institutions according to the institutions' own protocols. For TCRbeta analysis, collaborator samples were shipped as frozen whole blood, as isolated PBMCs, or as DNA extracted from either sample type. TCRbeta CDR3 regions were amplified from genomic DNA by means of the immunoSEQ Assay, a bias-controlled multiplex PCR. As for the original processing: The number of nucleated cells in each sample was estimated by amplification of reference gene primers within the assay. Sequence reads were collapsed and filtered to measure the absolute abundance of every unique TCRbeta CDR3 rearrangement. For each sample, productive Simpson clonality was calculated by taking the square root of Simpson's diversity index across productive rearrangements. TCRdb holds this immuneACCESS table with in-frame rearrangements only. Some clones are missing; in checked studies, unresolved V genes explain under half, and the rest has no known cause. V and J calls and clone size are as listed in that table; D and trimming were resolved from the DNA. The sample yields about 130,000 clones; about 83% were counted once. The ten largest clones capture 9.5% to 15% of the sample.

The chain is assembled from TRBV5-1 and TRBJ2-1, and TRBD2 aligns with 12 junction nucleotides. The sequenced material came from peripheral blood. This clonotype was obtained from a human donor in a cohort sampled during active COVID-19. The CDR3 reads as follows: CASSSSGTGFGLAGTNEQFF. The nucleotide sequence is TGCGCCAGCAGCTCCTCCGGGACAGGGTTCGGACTAGCGGGGACCAATGAGCAGTTCTTC.